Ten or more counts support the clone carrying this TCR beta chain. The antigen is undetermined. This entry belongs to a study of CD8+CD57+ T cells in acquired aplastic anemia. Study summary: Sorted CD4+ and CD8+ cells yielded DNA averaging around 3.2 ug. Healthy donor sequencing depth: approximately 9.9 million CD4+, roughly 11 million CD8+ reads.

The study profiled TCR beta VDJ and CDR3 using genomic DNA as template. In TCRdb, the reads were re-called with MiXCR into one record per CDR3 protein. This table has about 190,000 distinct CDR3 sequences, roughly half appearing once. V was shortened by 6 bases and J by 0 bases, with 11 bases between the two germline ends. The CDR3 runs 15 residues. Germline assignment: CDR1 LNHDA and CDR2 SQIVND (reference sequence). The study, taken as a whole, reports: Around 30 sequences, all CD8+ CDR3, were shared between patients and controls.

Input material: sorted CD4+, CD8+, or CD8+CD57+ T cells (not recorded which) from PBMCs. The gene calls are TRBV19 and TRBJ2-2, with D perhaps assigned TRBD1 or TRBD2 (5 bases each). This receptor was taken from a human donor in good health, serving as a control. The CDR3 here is CASRLWGTNTGELFF. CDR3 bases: TGTGCCAGTAGACTCTGGGGGACGAACACCGGGGAGCTGTTTTTT. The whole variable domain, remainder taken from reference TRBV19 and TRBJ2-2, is DGGITQSPKYLFRKEGQNVTLSCEQNLNHDAMYWYRQDPGQGLRLIYYSQIVNDFQKGDIAEGYSVSREKKESFPLTVTSAQKNPTAFYLCASRLWGTNTGELFFGEGSRLTVL.